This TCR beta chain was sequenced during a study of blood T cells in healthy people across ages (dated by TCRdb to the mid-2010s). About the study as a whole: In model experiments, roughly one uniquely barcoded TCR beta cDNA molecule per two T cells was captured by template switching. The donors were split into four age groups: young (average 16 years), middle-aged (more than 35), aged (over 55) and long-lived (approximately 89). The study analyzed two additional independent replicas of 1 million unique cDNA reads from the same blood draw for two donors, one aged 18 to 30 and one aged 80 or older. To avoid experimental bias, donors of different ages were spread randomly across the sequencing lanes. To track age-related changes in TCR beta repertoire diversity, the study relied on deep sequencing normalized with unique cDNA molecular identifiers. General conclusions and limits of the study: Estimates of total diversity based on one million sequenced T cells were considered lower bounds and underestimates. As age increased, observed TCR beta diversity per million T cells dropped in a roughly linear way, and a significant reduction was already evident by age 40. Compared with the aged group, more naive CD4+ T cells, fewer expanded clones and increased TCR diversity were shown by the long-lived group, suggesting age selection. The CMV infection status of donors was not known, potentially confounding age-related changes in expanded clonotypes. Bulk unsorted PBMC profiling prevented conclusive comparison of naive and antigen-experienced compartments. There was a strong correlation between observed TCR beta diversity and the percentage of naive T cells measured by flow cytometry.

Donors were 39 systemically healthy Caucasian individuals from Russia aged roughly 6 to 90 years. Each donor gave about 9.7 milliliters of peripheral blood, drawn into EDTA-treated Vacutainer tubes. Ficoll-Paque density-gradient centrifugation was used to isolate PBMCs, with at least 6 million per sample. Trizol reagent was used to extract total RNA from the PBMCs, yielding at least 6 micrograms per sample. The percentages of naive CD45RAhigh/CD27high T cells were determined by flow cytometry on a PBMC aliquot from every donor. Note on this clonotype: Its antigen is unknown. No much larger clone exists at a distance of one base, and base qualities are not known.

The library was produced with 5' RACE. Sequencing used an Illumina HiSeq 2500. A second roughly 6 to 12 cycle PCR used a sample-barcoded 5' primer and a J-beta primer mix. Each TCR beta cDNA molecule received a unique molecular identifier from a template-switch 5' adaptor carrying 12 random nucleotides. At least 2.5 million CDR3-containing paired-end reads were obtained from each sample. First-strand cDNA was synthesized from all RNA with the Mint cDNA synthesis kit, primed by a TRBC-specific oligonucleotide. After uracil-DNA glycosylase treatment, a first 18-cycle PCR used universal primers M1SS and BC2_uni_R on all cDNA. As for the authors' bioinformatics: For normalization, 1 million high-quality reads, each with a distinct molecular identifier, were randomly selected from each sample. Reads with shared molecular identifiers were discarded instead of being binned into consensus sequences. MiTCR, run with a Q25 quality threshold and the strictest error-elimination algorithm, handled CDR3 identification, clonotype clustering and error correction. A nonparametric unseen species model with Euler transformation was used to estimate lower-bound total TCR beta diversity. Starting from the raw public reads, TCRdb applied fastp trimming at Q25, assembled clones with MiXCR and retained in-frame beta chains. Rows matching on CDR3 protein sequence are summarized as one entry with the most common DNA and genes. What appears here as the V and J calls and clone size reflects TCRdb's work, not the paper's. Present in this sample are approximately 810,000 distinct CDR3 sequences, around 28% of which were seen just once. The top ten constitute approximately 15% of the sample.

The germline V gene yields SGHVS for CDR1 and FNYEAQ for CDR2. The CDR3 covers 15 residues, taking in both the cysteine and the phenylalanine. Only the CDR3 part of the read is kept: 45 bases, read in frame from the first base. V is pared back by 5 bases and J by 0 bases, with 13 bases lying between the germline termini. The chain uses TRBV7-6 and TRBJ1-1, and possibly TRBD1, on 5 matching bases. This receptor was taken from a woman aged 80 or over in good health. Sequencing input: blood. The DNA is TGTGCCAGCAGCGGGGCCGGGTCCCTGAACACTGAAGCTTTCTTT. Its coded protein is CASSGAGSLNTEAFF.